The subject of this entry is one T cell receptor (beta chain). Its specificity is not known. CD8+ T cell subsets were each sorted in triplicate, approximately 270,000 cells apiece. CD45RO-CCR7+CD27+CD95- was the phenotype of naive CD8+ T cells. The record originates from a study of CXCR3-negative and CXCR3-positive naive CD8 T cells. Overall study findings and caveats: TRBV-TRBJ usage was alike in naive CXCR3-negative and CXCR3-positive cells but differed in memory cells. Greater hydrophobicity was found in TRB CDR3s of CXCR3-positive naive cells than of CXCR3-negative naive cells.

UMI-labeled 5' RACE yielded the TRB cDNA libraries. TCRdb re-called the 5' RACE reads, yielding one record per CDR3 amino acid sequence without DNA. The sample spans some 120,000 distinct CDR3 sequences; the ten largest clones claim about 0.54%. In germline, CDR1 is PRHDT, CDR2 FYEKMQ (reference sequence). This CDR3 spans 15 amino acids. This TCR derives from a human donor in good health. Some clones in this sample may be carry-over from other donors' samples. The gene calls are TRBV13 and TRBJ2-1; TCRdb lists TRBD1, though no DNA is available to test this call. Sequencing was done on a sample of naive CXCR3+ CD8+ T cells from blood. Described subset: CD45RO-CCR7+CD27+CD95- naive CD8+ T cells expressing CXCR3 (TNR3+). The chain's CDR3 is CASSLGTGGGNEQFF. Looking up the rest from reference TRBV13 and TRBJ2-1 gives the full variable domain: AAGVIQSPRHLIKEKRETATLKCYPIPRHDTVYWYQQGPGQDPQFLISFYEKMQSDKGSIPDRFSAQQFSDYHSELNMSSLELGDSALYFCASSLGTGGGNEQFFGPGTRLTVL.